What follows are 30 T cell receptor beta chains derived from one specimen sequenced in a study of T cells in Graves' hyperthyroidism and ophthalmopathy (dated by TCRdb to 2018 to 2020). Library generation was performed with multiplex PCR. Sequencer: Illumina HiSeq 2000. The TCR beta CDR3 regions were amplified from the RNA transcripts. For the first round of RT-PCR on the TCR CDR3, the HTBI primer set was used together with the Qiagen OneStep RT-PCR kit. TCRdb applied fastp at Q25 and MiXCR to the public reads, then kept only in-frame beta chains. Rows are combined by CDR3 protein, so each entry shows the most common genes and DNA. The sample table holds a few hundred thousand distinct CDR3 sequences, of which approximately 16% were seen once. 2.5% to 4% of the sample is taken by the ten largest. The sequencing input was blood. The receptors stem from a woman between 40 and 50 years old with Graves' ophthalmopathy.

This clonotype came up a few times. The rearrangement uses TRBV5-1 and TRBJ2-7, with D perhaps matching TRBD2 (5 bases). Germline assignment: CDR1 SGHRS and CDR2 YFSETQ. This CDR3 has 16 amino acids. Trimming cost V 4 bases and J 4 bases, with 21 bases left between them. The CDR3 spells CASSQWTDSMNYEQYF. The CDR3 DNA follows: TGCGCCAGCAGCCAATGGACGGACTCTATGAATTACGAGCAGTACTTC.

This clonotype was seen ten or more times. The V gene is TRBV12-3 or TRBV12-4, the J gene TRBJ2-7, with D tentatively TRBD1 (6 bases). This CDR3 spans 13 amino acids. Between the trimmed V and J ends, which lost 6 bases and 4 bases, there was a span of 13 bases. The CDR3 DNA sequence: TGTGCCAGCAGCTTAACGAGGGGGTACGAGCAGTACTTC. Protein: CASSLTRGYEQYF.

This clonotype was seen many times. V gene TRBV20-1 combines with J gene TRBJ2-1; 8 positions match TRBD2. Germline loops: CDR1 DFQATT, CDR2 SNEGSKA (reference sequence). V was pared by 6 bases and J by 9 bases, with 16 bases of the junction left unmatched. The CDR3 loop spans 15 amino acids. CDR3 DNA: TGCAGTGCCCGGGCGTTAAGGCGGGAGGTAGGTGAGCAGTTCTTC. Residues: CSARALRREVGEQFF.

As to this clonotype: One junction end does not reproduce the germline sequence, and a read error may be involved. The chain recombines TRBV28 with TRBJ2-2; D is perhaps TRBD1 (6 bases). This CDR3 is built from 19 residues. Germline V lookup: CDR1 MDHEN, CDR2 SYDVKM. Here the CDR3 DNA reads TGTGCCACCAGTTTCGGGCATTTCCGATACAGGGCTGCCGCCGGGGAGCTGTTCTTT. Protein sequence: CATSFGHFRYRAAAGELFF.

This clonotype occurred a few times. The chain uses TRBV20-1 and TRBJ1-1; D might be TRBD1 (6 bases). Germline V gene lookup returns CDR1 DFQATT and CDR2 SNEGSKA (reference sequence). The CDR3 runs 14 residues. V was trimmed by 6 bases and J by 0 bases, leaving 14 bases between them. The CDR3 DNA sequence: TGCAGTGCCCGGACAGTTCGTATGAACACTGAAGCTTTCTTT. It codes for CSARTVRMNTEAFF.

This clonotype came up a few times. The chain couples TRBV20-1 to TRBJ1-1; D is perhaps TRBD1 (5 bases). Germline CDR1 reads DFQATT; CDR2 reads SNEGSKA (reference sequence). The CDR3 contains 16 residues. Trimming pared 0 bases from V and 5 bases from J, leaving 19 bases between. CDR3 amino acids: CSARDRGEVLWTEAFF. CDR3 nucleotides: TGCAGTGCTAGAGATCGGGGGGAGGTTTTGTGGACTGAAGCTTTCTTT.

This clonotype was counted only a few times. This chain links TRBV6-2 or TRBV6-3 with TRBJ2-2, with 7 positions matching TRBD2. Germline V gene lookup returns CDR1 MNHEY and CDR2 SVGEGT. The CDR3 totals 14 residues. CDR3 DNA sequence: TGTGACCGAAACCAAGCGGGGCACACCGGGGAGCTGTTTTTT. This sequence encodes CDRNQAGHTGELFF.

This clonotype has ten or more counts. J is TRBJ1-1 and V is TRBV3-1, with 7 bases lining up with TRBD1. Trimming removed 5 bases from V and 1 base from J; junction bases left unmatched: 10. Looked up from germline, CDR1 is LGHDT and CDR2 is YNNKEL (reference sequence). The CDR3 spans 16 residues. This CDR3 reads CASSIRQGSPNTEAFF. The DNA for the CDR3 is TGTGCCAGCAGCATCCGACAGGGATCACCGAACACTGAAGCTTTCTTT.

Ten or more counts support this clonotype. The chain recombines TRBV2 with TRBJ2-1; TRBD1 agrees at 7 bases. CDR3 size: 15 residues. Germline CDR1 SNHLY, CDR2 FYNNEI. Trimming removed 7 bases from V and 3 bases from J; junction bases left unmatched: 9. The CDR3, as DNA: TGTGCCAGCAAGCCTGGGACAGAGATCTACAATGAGCAGTTCTTC. It is translated as CASKPGTEIYNEQFF.

This clonotype was detected only a few times. The chain couples TRBV20-1 to TRBJ2-5; 8 nucleotides agree with TRBD2. CDR1 is DFQATT, CDR2 SNEGSKA, per germline (reference sequence). Germline trimming cut 0 bases from V and 3 bases from J; bases unmatched to any gene: 9. The CDR3 has 16 residues. The CDR3 DNA reads as TGCAGTGCTAGAGAGGTCGGGGGGGGTAGGGAAGAGACCCAGTACTTC. Translating it yields CSAREVGGGREETQYF.

This clonotype was seen at least ten times. CDR3 residues: CATSQGQSEAFF. DNA for the CDR3: TGTGCCACCTCACAGGGCCAGTCTGAAGCTTTCTTT. The chain employs TRBV28 and TRBJ1-1; possibly TRBD1 for D (6 bases). V was shortened by 10 bases and J by 6 bases, with 15 bases between the two germline ends. The CDR3 contains 12 residues. Germline assignment: CDR1 MDHEN and CDR2 SYDVKM.

This clonotype was recorded at least ten times. The V gene is TRBV4-1, the J gene TRBJ2-7; 10 bases align to TRBD1. This CDR3 has 15 amino acids. J lost 6 bases, V lost 1 base, and 6 bases had no gene match. In germline, CDR1 is MGHRA, CDR2 YSYEKL. CDR3: CASSQAGQGGGEQYF. The CDR3 region has the DNA TGCGCCAGCAGCCAAGCCGGACAGGGGGGAGGCGAGCAGTACTTC.

This clonotype was recorded at least ten times. The chain combines TRBV2 with TRBJ2-7; 11 bases map to TRBD1. The germline gives CDR1 SNHLY, CDR2 FYNNEI. This CDR3 contains 14 residues. After removal of 6 bases from V and 4 bases from J, the junction contained 5 bases not matched to a gene. The CDR3 nucleotides read TGTGCCAGCAGCCGGGACAGGGGGATATACGAGCAGTACTTC. Its translation is CASSRDRGIYEQYF.

Many counts were recorded for this clonotype. The gene calls are TRBV6-1 and TRBJ2-2; no firm D call. Trimming left V 6 bases short and J 8 bases short, with 10 bases between. CDR3 length: 12 amino acids. CDR1 and CDR2 from the germline V gene are MNHNS and SASEGT. DNA for the CDR3: TGTGCCAGCAGCCCTCCCGGTGGGGAGCTGTTTTTT. This encodes CASSPPGGELFF.

This clonotype has at least ten counts. The CDR3 nucleotides are TGTGCCAGCTCACCACCGGGACAGGGGGCTGGAGATACGCAGTATTTT. Its translation: CASSPPGQGAGDTQYF. The gene calls are TRBV18 and TRBJ2-3; 12 nucleotides match TRBD1. Germline assignment: CDR1 KGHSH and CDR2 LQKENI. The CDR3 spans 16 residues. The ends lost 0 bases at V and 5 bases at J; junction bases unmatched: 3.

In this sample, this clonotype turned up a few times. V gene TRBV5-1 combines with J gene TRBJ1-2; D is unresolved. This CDR3 contains 16 residues. The V and J ends lost 4 bases and 5 bases respectively, with 21 bases between them. Germline CDR1 and CDR2: SGHRS and YFSETQ. The CDR3 nucleotides are TGCGCCAGCAGCCTAACGACCGAAAACCGACTATATGGCTACACCTTC. Translation: CASSLTTENRLYGYTF.

The chain links TRBV27 to TRBJ2-1; D possibly corresponds to TRBD1 (5 bases). This CDR3 is 14 amino acids long. The germline V gene has CDR1 MNHEY and CDR2 SMNVEV (reference sequence). Trimming cost V 3 bases and J 4 bases, with 10 bases left between them. CDR3 in DNA: TGTGCCAGCAGTTTGTTAGGGGAATACAATGAGCAGTTCTTC. As protein: CASSLLGEYNEQFF.

This clonotype was picked up a small number of times. The chain is built from TRBV18 and TRBJ1-5, with a weak D call TRBD1 (5 bases). Trimming cost V 6 bases and J 0 bases, with 12 bases left between them. This CDR3 is built from 15 residues. The germline CDR1 and CDR2 sequences are KGHSH and LQKENI. CDR3 DNA sequence: TGTGCCAGCTCGCAGGGTGGAGATAGCAATCAGCCCCAGCATTTT. It translates to CASSQGGDSNQPQHF. The complete variable domain, with remaining parts taken from reference TRBV18 and TRBJ1-5, reads NAGVMQNPRHLVRRRGQEARLRCSPMKGHSHVYWYRQLPEEGLKFMVYLQKENIIDESGMPKERFSAEFPKEGPSILRIQQVVRGDSAAYFCASSQGGDSNQPQHFGDGTRLSIL.

This sequence joins TRBV29-1 and TRBJ2-2; D unresolved. The CDR3 is made up of 15 amino acids. V was shortened by 4 bases and J by 1 base, with 13 bases between the two germline ends. Germline V lookup: CDR1 SQVTM, CDR2 ANQGSEA. CDR3 residues: CSVGVLGRNTGELFF. CDR3 DNA: TGCAGCGTTGGAGTGTTAGGAAGGAACACCGGGGAGCTGTTTTTT.

This clonotype showed up just a few times. This chain joins TRBV9 and TRBJ2-7; D ambiguous. Germline CDR1 and CDR2: SGDLS and YYNGEE. The CDR3 has 13 amino acids. The V end lost 2 bases, the J end lost 6 bases, and 12 bases lay between the germline ends. CDR3 sequence reads: CASSVADGREQYF. The CDR3 nucleotides are TGTGCCAGCAGCGTCGCCGACGGCCGCGAGCAGTACTTC.

This clonotype was detected many times. This rearrangement joins TRBV29-1 to TRBJ2-2; D uncertain. With 4 bases removed from V and 3 bases from J, the gap between germline ends came to 9 bases. CDR3 length: 13 residues. Germline values: CDR1 SQVTM, CDR2 ANQGSEA. DNA of the CDR3: TGCAGCGTTGTGCCCTCCCACACCGGGGAGCTGTTTTTT. This sequence encodes CSVVPSHTGELFF.

The sample holds many counts of this clonotype. The rearrangement uses TRBV5-1 and TRBJ1-4; D is perhaps TRBD1 (6 bases). Germline-derived CDR1 and CDR2 are SGHRS and YFSETQ. V was clipped by 0 bases and J by 3 bases, with 9 bases between them. This CDR3 is built from 15 residues. Here the CDR3 reads CASSLVGAANEKLFF. The CDR3 DNA is TGCGCCAGCAGCTTGGTGGGGGCGGCTAATGAAAAACTGTTTTTT.

There are a few counts of this clonotype. This chain joins TRBV5-1 and TRBJ2-7, with a tentative D call TRBD1 (6 bases). The V gene lost 3 bases and the J gene lost 6 bases, with 19 bases spanning the gap. The CDR3 runs to 15 residues. In germline, CDR1 is SGHRS, CDR2 YFSETQ. The CDR3, as DNA: TGCGCCAGCAGCTACTCCAGGGGTGGGTATTCCGAGCAGTACTTC. Encoded protein: CASSYSRGGYSEQYF.

The chain recombines TRBV7-2 with TRBJ1-4; TRBD1 is a possible D gene (6 bases). The V gene lost 5 bases and the J gene lost 8 bases, with 18 bases spanning the gap. Germline assignment: CDR1 SGHTA and CDR2 FQGNSA. The CDR3 loop spans 15 amino acids. CDR3 bases: TGTGCCAGCAGCCAAGTGACGACAGGATTGGAAAAACTGTTTTTT. Residues: CASSQVTTGLEKLFF.

This clonotype was counted between two and nine times. CDR3 amino acids: CASNSPRGNYEQYF. The CDR3 DNA follows: TGTGCCAGCAACAGCCCGAGGGGGAACTACGAGCAGTACTTC. The chain links TRBV2 to TRBJ2-7, with a tentative D call TRBD1 (6 bases). The CDR3 extends over 14 amino acids. Germline V gives CDR1 SNHLY, CDR2 FYNNEI. V lost 7 bases and J 3 bases, leaving 16 bases between the germline ends.

This clonotype was counted many times. This rearrangement joins TRBV2 to TRBJ2-3, with D uncertain. The V end was cut by 1 base, the J end by 6 bases, with 17 bases between. CDR1 is SNHLY and CDR2 is FYNNEI in the germline V gene. This CDR3 has 16 residues. The CDR3 DNA sequence: TGTGCCAGCAGTGAAGAGGCATCGACGCGAGGTGATACGCAGTATTTT. This translates into CASSEEASTRGDTQYF.

This clonotype showed up many times. This sequence joins TRBV6-1 and TRBJ2-1; the D gene is possibly TRBD1 (6 bases). The germline V gene has CDR1 MNHNS and CDR2 SASEGT. Trimming took off 3 bases at V and 5 bases at J, with 17 bases between the two ends. CDR3 size: 16 residues. DNA for the CDR3: TGTGCCAGCAGTGACCCTTACAGGGTTCGGAACAATGAGCAGTTCTTC. This sequence encodes CASSDPYRVRNNEQFF.

The chain carries TRBV20-1 and TRBJ2-7, with 9 nucleotides matching TRBD2. The V and J ends lost 0 bases and 5 bases, in that order; junction bases with no gene match: 5. The CDR3 length is 14 residues. CDR1 and CDR2 (germline): DFQATT, SNEGSKA (reference sequence). CDR3 coding DNA: TGCAGTGCTAGAGATGCTAGCGGGGACCACGAGCAGTACTTC. Translated: CSARDASGDHEQYF.

The rearrangement joins TRBV29-1 to TRBJ2-3, with 7 bases identical to TRBD1. The junction had 9 bases not matched to a gene; V was cut back by 6 bases and J by 0 bases. The CDR3 is 15 residues long. CDR1 and CDR2 from the germline V gene are SQVTM and ANQGSEA. CDR3 sequence: CSVAEGALSTDTQYF. CDR3 sequence (DNA): TGCAGCGTGGCAGAGGGGGCCCTTAGCACAGATACGCAGTATTTT.

J is TRBJ2-1 and V is TRBV6-1; D might be TRBD1 (8 bases). V was pared by 8 bases and J by 10 bases, with 18 bases between. Germline V gene data show CDR1 as MNHNS and CDR2 as SASEGT. The CDR3 sequence is 13 residues long. CDR3 amino acids: CASVQQGGNEQFF. CDR3 coding DNA: TGTGCCAGCGTACAACAGGGGGGGAACGAGCAGTTCTTC.